A single sample gave rise to the 16 T cell receptor beta chains below, sequenced in a study of T cells in Graves' hyperthyroidism and ophthalmopathy. Researchers took RNA transcripts and amplified the TCR beta CDR3 regions from them. A set of HTBI primers served as the primers for a first-round RT-PCR of the TCR CDR3. TCRdb re-called the multiplex PCR reads through MiXCR, storing one row per CDR3 protein. The sample holds over 300,000 distinct CDR3 sequences, roughly 14% seen once. Sequencing input: blood. These receptors were obtained from a woman aged 55 to 70 with Graves' hyperthyroidism.

The chain employs TRBV30 and TRBJ1-6, with D hard to call. CDR1 and CDR2 (germline): GTSNPN, SVGIG (reference sequence). The CDR3 runs 19 residues. V lost 0 bases and J lost 5, with 23 bases in between. The CDR3 region has the DNA TGTGCCTGGAGTGTATTCGCTAGCCTACGGGAGGTTCATAATTCACCCCTCCACTTT. Its protein product is CAWSVFASLREVHNSPLHF.

This clonotype has a count of ten or more. The chain combines TRBV20-1 with TRBJ2-1; 13 bases map to TRBD2. Germline-derived CDR1 and CDR2 are DFQATT and SNEGSKA (reference sequence). CDR3 length: 15 amino acids. V shed 6 bases, J shed 5 bases, and the junction held 7 bases outside the gene matches. CDR3 loop: CSAGAGTSGNNEQFF. DNA for the CDR3: TGCAGTGCCGGAGCCGGGACTAGCGGGAACAATGAGCAGTTCTTC.

This clonotype was recorded many times. CDR3 in DNA: TGTGCCAGCAGTAGGGGGTCGGACACTGAAGCTTTCTTT. Translation: CASSRGSDTEAFF. V is TRBV6-1 and J is TRBJ1-1; D may be TRBD1 (6 bases). Germline lookup yields CDR1 MNHNS and CDR2 SASEGT. The CDR3 runs to 13 residues. Trimming took off 5 bases at V and 3 bases at J, with 10 bases between the two ends.

This rearrangement joins TRBV27 to TRBJ2-7; D remains unclear. Per germline, CDR1 MNHEY and CDR2 SMNVEV (reference sequence). The CDR3 covers 14 residues. The V gene lost 0 bases and the J gene lost 2 bases, with 8 bases spanning the gap. The CDR3 sequence is CASSLSVGTYEQYF. The DNA of the CDR3 is TGTGCCAGCAGTTTATCGGTCGGCACCTACGAGCAGTACTTC.

This clonotype was detected many times. The chain recombines TRBV20-1 with TRBJ2-1; D is ambiguous. The CDR3 consists of 14 residues. Germline V gene data show CDR1 as DFQATT and CDR2 as SNEGSKA (reference sequence). V shed 0 bases and J shed 2 bases, with 8 bases lying between them. The CDR3 is CSARDGRPYNEQFF. CDR3 DNA: TGCAGTGCTAGAGATGGACGCCCCTACAATGAGCAGTTCTTC.

This clonotype was counted at least ten times. The gene calls are TRBV6-1 and TRBJ2-1, with 8 bases fitting TRBD2. Trimming cost V 7 bases and J 4 bases; bases outside gene matches: 9. This CDR3 is built from 15 residues. CDR1 and CDR2 from the germline V gene are MNHNS and SASEGT. In DNA form, the CDR3 reads TGTGCCAGCAATAAGGGACTAGAAGGTTACAATGAGCAGTTCTTC. This encodes CASNKGLEGYNEQFF.

Comment on this clonotype: A much larger clone differs by one base, so this may be a read error. The chain links TRBV12-3 or TRBV12-4 to TRBJ1-1; 8 nucleotides line up with TRBD1. The CDR3 spans 14 residues. V gave up 6 bases and J gave up 7 bases; unmatched junction bases: 10. The CDR3 region has the DNA TGTGCCAGCAGGCCCCGGACAGGGCACATTGAAGCTTTCTTT. This encodes CASRPRTGHIEAFF.

This clonotype was picked up a small number of times. The gene calls are TRBV7-9 and TRBJ2-1; TRBD1 aligns across 8 bases. CDR1 and CDR2 (germline): SEHNR, FQNEAQ (reference sequence). J was trimmed by 4 bases and V by 2 bases; bases with no gene match: 7. The CDR3 is made up of 16 amino acids. For the CDR3, the DNA is TGTGCCAGCAGCTTACAGGGGGCGAATGGATACAATGAGCAGTTCTTC. Its translation: CASSLQGANGYNEQFF.

CDR3 in DNA: TGTGCCAGCAGCTTAGACGCGGGAGGGCTATACAATGAGCAGTTCTTC. This encodes CASSLDAGGLYNEQFF. The chain combines TRBV11-2 with TRBJ2-1; 9 bases line up with TRBD2. The CDR3 loop spans 16 amino acids. Trimming cost V 0 bases and J 4 bases; bases outside gene matches: 4. Germline V gene data show CDR1 as SGHAT and CDR2 as FQNNGV.

The V call is TRBV9, the J call TRBJ2-3; 7 bases agree with TRBD2. The CDR3 length is 11 residues. Germline V gene sequence: CDR1 SGDLS, CDR2 YYNGEE. The CDR3 loop reads CGEGRVDTQYF. The CDR3 DNA is TGTGGGGAGGGCCGTGTAGATACGCAGTATTTT. Based on the CDR3 plus reference TRBV9 and TRBJ2-3, the full variable domain is DSGVTQTPKHLITATGQRVTLRCSPRSGDLSVYWYQQSLDQGLQFLIQYYNGEERAKGNILERFSAQQFPDLHSELNLSSLELGDSALYFCGEGRVDTQYFGPGTRLTVL.

This clonotype turned up a few times. The chain links TRBV9 to TRBJ2-7, with TRBD2 as a possible D gene (5 bases). V was cut by 4 bases and J by 2 bases, with 16 bases left in between. This CDR3 has 15 amino acids. Germline lookup yields CDR1 SGDLS and CDR2 YYNGEE. The CDR3 loop is CASSPIGAGPYEQYF. The CDR3 DNA reads TGTGCCAGCAGCCCCATAGGTGCGGGCCCCTACGAGCAGTACTTC. Drawing the rest from reference TRBV9 and TRBJ2-7, the complete variable domain is DSGVTQTPKHLITATGQRVTLRCSPRSGDLSVYWYQQSLDQGLQFLIQYYNGEERAKGNILERFSAQQFPDLHSELNLSSLELGDSALYFCASSPIGAGPYEQYFGPGTRLTVT.

This sequence joins TRBV7-9 and TRBJ2-1; 10 bases are shared with TRBD2. Looked up from germline, CDR1 is SEHNR and CDR2 is FQNEAQ (reference sequence). This CDR3 spans 18 amino acids. V gave up 0 bases and J gave up 8 bases; unmatched junction bases: 13. The CDR3 loop reads CASSLARRASGSTHEQFF. In DNA form, the CDR3 reads TGTGCCAGCAGCTTAGCTAGGAGGGCTAGCGGGAGTACGCATGAGCAGTTCTTC. Full variable domain (remainder filled in from reference TRBV7-9 and TRBJ2-1): DTGVSQNPRHKITKRGQNVTFRCDPISEHNRLYWYRQTLGQGPEFLTYFQNEAQLEKSRLLSDRFSAERPKGSFSTLEIQRTEQGDSAMYLCASSLARRASGSTHEQFFGPGTRLTVL.

This clonotype was seen many times. This chain connects TRBV7-8 to TRBJ1-1; 8 nucleotides line up with TRBD1. The V gene's germline CDR1 is SGHVS and CDR2 FQNEAQ. The CDR3 covers 16 residues. V shed 1 base, J shed 1 base, and the junction held 5 bases outside the gene matches. CDR3 sequence (DNA): TGTGCCAGCAGCTTAGGGCCAGGGGGCGAGAACACTGAAGCTTTCTTT. This codes for CASSLGPGGENTEAFF.

This clonotype was found a few times. This rearrangement joins TRBV5-6 to TRBJ1-1; D is uncertain. Looked up from germline, CDR1 is SGHDT and CDR2 is YYEEEE. The V end was cut by 4 bases, the J end by 0 bases, with 13 bases between. There are 15 residues in the CDR3. CDR3 sequence (DNA): TGTGCCAGCAGCACGCCAGGCAGGTTGAACACTGAAGCTTTCTTT. It is translated as CASSTPGRLNTEAFF.

This clonotype was recorded many times. The chain uses TRBV11-2 and TRBJ2-1; maybe TRBD2 (5 bases). This CDR3 comprises 12 residues. V gave up 1 base and J gave up 10 bases, with 8 bases separating them. Germline CDR1 reads SGHAT; CDR2 reads FQNNGV. CDR3 nucleotide sequence: TGTGCCAGCAGCTTAGTGGACTCAGAGCAGTTCTTC. This sequence encodes CASSLVDSEQFF.

Concerning this clonotype itself: A read error may explain this, as a much larger clone is one base away. The J gene is TRBJ1-1, the V gene TRBV7-2, with a tentative D call TRBD1 (6 bases). Trimming took 5 bases from V and 1 from J, leaving 11 bases between them. In germline, CDR1 is SGHTA, CDR2 FQGNSA. CDR3 length: 14 amino acids. This CDR3 reads CASSEWGANTEAFF. CDR3 nucleotide sequence: TGTGCCAGCAGCGAGTGGGGGGCGAACACTGAAGCTTTCTTT.